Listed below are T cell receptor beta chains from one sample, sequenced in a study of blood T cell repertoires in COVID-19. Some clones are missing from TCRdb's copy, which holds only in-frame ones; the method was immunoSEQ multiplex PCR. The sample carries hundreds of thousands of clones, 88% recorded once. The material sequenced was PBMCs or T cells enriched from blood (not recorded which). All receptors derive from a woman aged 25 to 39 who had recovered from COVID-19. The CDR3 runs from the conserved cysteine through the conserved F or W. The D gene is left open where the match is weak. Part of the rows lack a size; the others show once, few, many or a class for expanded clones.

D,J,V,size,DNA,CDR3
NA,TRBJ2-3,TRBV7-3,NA,TGTGCCAGCAGCTTAACTCTCCGCACAGATACGCAGTATTTT,CASSLTLRTDTQYF
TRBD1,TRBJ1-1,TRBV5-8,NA,TGTGCCAGCAGCTCCGACAGGGGGACTGAAGCTTTCTTT,CASSSDRGTEAFF
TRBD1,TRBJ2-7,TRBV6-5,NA,TGTGCCAGCAGACCGCGGACAGGGGGAAGGTACGAGCAGTACTTC,CASRPRTGGRYEQYF
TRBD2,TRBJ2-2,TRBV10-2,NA,TGCGCCAGCAGACCCGGGACTAGCGGGGCCAACACCGGGGAGCTGTTTTTT,CASRPGTSGANTGELFF
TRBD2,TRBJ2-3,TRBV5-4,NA,TGTGCCAGCAGCTCCCCAGCGGGATTAGCCACAGATACGCAGTATTTT,CASSSPAGLATDTQYF
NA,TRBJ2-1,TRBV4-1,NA,TGCGCCAGCAGCCAAGATCCAGTGTTGTACAATGAGCAGTTCTTC,CASSQDPVLYNEQFF
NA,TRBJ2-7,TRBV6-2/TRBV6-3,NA,TGTGCCAGCAGTTATGGGAGGTTTAACGAGCAGTACTTC,CASSYGRFNEQYF
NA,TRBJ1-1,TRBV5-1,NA,TGCGCCAGCAGCTTGGCCGGGACTTGGGGGACTGAAGCTTTCTTT,CASSLAGTWGTEAFF
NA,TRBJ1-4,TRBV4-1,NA,TGCGCCAGCAGCCCCCGTCCCGCAGGGGTTGGAGAAAAACTGTTTTTT,CASSPRPAGVGEKLFF
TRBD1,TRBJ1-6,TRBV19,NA,TGTGCCAGTAGTGGGTGGGACAGACTAAATTCACCCCTCCACTTT,CASSGWDRLNSPLHF
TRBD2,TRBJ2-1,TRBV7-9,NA,TGTGCCAGCAGCTTAAAGCTAGCGGGGTACAATGAGCAGTTCTTC,CASSLKLAGYNEQFF
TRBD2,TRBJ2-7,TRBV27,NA,TGTGCCAGCAGTTTACGGGGCGGGTCTAGCGGGGCCTACGAGCAGTACTTC,CASSLRGGSSGAYEQYF
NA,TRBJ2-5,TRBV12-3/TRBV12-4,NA,TGTGCCAGCAACCGCCAGGGCCAAGAGACCCAGTACTTC,CASNRQGQETQYF
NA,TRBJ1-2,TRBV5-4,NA,TGTGCCAGCAGCTTTAATCCGGCGGTAGTTCACACCTTC,CASSFNPAVVHTF
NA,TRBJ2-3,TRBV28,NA,TGTGCCAGCAGTTTCGAAAATATGGGGGGTAACACAGATACGCAGTATTTT,CASSFENMGGNTDTQYF
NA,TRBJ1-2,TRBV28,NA,TGTGCCAGCAGATCTAACTCCCGCTATGGCTACACCTTC,CASRSNSRYGYTF
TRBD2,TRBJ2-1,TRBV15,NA,TGTGCCACCAGCGGCCGAGTAGCGGGGGCCTTCAGGGATGAGCAGTTCTTC,CATSGRVAGAFRDEQFF
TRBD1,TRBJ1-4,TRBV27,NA,TGTGCCAGCAGTTTATTCCGACAGGGAACTGAAAAACTGTTTTTT,CASSLFRQGTEKLFF
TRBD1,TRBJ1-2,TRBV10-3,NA,TGTGCCATCGGGTCCGGGACAGGCCCCTATGGCTACACCTTC,CAIGSGTGPYGYTF
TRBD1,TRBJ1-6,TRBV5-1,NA,TGCGCCAGCAGCTTGAACCGACAGGGGAATTCACCCCTCCACTTT,CASSLNRQGNSPLHF
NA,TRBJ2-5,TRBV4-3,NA,TGCGCCAGCAGCCAAGGCCACAGGGTGCAAGAGACCCAGTACTTC,CASSQGHRVQETQYF
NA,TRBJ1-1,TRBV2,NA,TGTGCCAGCAGTGACTGGCCCACCGCGAACACTGAAGCTTTCTTT,CASSDWPTANTEAFF
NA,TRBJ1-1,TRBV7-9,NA,TGTGCCAGCAGCTTAGGAGAGGCAGGGACTACTGAAGCTTTCTTT,CASSLGEAGTTEAFF
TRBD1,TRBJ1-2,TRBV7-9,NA,TGTGCCAGCAGCTTAGCGAGTGAGGGGGCGAGGTCCGATGGCTACACCTTC,CASSLASEGARSDGYTF
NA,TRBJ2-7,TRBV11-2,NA,TGTGCCAGCAGCCCTCACCCGGTTGGCGAGCAGTACTTC,CASSPHPVGEQYF
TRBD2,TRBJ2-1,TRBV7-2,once,TGTGCCAGCAGCTTACGGACTAGCGGGGGTGATGAGCAGTTCTTC,CASSLRTSGGDEQFF
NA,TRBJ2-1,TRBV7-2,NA,TGTGCCAGCATCCGCCGCGGGGAGTCGGACAATGAGCAGTTCTTC,CASIRRGESDNEQFF
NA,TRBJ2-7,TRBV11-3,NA,TGTGCCAGCAGCGTTAGCGCCTACTCCTACGAGCAGTACTTC,CASSVSAYSYEQYF